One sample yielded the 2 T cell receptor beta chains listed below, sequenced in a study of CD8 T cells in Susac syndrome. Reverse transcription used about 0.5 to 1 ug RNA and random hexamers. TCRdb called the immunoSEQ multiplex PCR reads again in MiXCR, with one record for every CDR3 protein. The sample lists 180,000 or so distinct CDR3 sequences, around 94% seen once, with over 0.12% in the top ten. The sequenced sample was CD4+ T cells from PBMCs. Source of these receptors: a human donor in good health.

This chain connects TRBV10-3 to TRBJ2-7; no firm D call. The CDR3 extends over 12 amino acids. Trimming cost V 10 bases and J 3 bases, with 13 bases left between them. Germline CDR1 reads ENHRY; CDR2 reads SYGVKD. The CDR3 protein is CATNSLDYEQYF. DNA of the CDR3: TGTGCCACCAATAGCCTAGACTACGAGCAGTACTTC.

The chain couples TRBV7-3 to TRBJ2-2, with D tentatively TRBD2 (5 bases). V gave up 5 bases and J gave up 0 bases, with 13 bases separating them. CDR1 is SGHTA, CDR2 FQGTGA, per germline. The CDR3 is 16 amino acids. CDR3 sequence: CASSQRSGTNTGELFF. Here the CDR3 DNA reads TGTGCCAGCAGCCAACGGAGCGGCACGAACACCGGGGAGCTGTTTTTT.